Sequencing of this T cell receptor (beta chain) was carried out in a study of shared T cell receptors in the human thymus. This clone was observed once. Sequencing was performed with immunoSEQ multiplex PCR; in TCRdb, only in-frame clones are kept and a portion is missing. This table has about 710,000 clones, about 90% appearing once. V trimming: 5 bases; J trimming: 7 bases; junction bases outside the gene matches: 4. The CDR3 runs 13 residues. Germline lookup yields CDR1 MNHEY and CDR2 SMNVEV (reference sequence). These data were also filed under a second study, of human thymus T cells. That source adds: Thymic tissue was derived from resections collected during corrective heart surgery. Gene usage for V and J segments appeared biased in thymic and blood repertoires.

The rearrangement links TRBV27 to TRBJ1-4; the match to TRBD1 covers 7 bases. Source material: thymocytes. This TCR was sampled from a boy in the first two years of life with a congenital heart defect. Here the CDR3 DNA reads TGTGCCAGCAGTGGGGACAGATTTGAAAAACTGTTTTTT. Translation: CASSGDRFEKLFF.